Reported below is one TCR beta chain. The clone's antigen remains unknown. Nothing much larger sits one base from this clone, and base qualities are not available. The collaborating institutions used their own protocols to collect whole blood in K2EDTA tubes. For TCRbeta analysis, collaborators shipped samples in one of three forms: frozen whole blood, isolated PBMCs, or DNA extracted from either of those sample types. The data were obtained in a study of blood T cell repertoires in COVID-19 (TCRdb year 2020). Some background on the complete study: Samples from collaborators originated in the United States, Italy and Spain and spanned both the acute and convalescent phases of COVID-19. The material from the prospective study consisted of cDNA or gDNA derived from T cells, B-cell-depleted T cells, or PBMCs. Subjects who had been exposed to COVID-19, were actively infected with it, or had recovered from it provided the deeply sampled blood TCRbeta repertoires that made up the dataset. The repertoires were released in a freely available public database meant as a resource for research on the immune response to SARS-CoV-2. Samples were obtained from the ongoing ImmuneRACE study (first 160 participants) and from 1,254 subjects provided by 6 global collaborators. Where available, HLA class I and class II types were obtained from metadata supplied by the sample provider rather than from assay-based typing. The sample metadata nearly always contained a de-identified subject ID, COVID-19 status, age in years and sex. The investigation overall reported the following: The amount of clinical and demographic metadata varied by source and participant and was provided uncurated.

TCRbeta CDR3 regions were amplified from genomic DNA using the immunoSEQ Assay, a bias-controlled multiplex PCR. In the original analysis: The number of nucleated cells in each sample was estimated from the amplification of reference gene primers within the assay. To quantify the absolute abundance of each unique TCRbeta CDR3 rearrangement, sequence reads were collapsed and filtered. For each sample, productive Simpson clonality was calculated as the square root of Simpson's diversity index over productive rearrangements. As stored in TCRdb, this immuneACCESS dataset retains in-frame rearrangements with V and J assigned. A fraction of the clones does not appear; measured against another copy, unresolved V genes explain less than half of the discrepancy, and the remainder lacks a known reason. V, J and clone size are those of that table, while D and trimming were read from the DNA. Counted in this sample were around 310,000 clones; approximately 88% of them appeared once. Clones ranked in the top ten supply more than 3% of the sample.

The material sequenced was peripheral blood. This sequence originates from a woman aged 45-59 years with active or convalescent COVID-19.

The CDR3 here reads CASRELTGNEKLFF. Here is the DNA: TGTGCCAGTAGAGAGCTTACAGGAAATGAAAAACTGTTTTTT. The V and J segments used are TRBV19 and TRBJ1-4, with a tentative D gene TRBD1 over 5 matching bases. The junction carries 13 bases between V and J, which are trimmed by 6 bases and 5 bases respectively. Spanning cysteine to phenylalanine, the CDR3 consists of 14 amino acids. Only the CDR3 region is kept as DNA, spanning 42 bases read in frame from base 1. Based on the germline V gene (reference sequence), the CDR1 and CDR2 sequences are LNHDA and SQIVND.